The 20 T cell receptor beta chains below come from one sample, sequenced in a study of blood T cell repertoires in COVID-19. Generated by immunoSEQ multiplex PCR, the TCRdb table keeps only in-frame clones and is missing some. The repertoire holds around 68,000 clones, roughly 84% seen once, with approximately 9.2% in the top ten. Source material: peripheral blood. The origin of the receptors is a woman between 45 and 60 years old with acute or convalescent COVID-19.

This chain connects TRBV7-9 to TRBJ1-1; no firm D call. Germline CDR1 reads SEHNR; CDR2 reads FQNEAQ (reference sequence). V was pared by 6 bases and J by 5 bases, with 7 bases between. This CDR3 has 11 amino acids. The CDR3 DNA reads TGTGCCAGCAGTTCCCGGACTGAAGCTTTCTTT. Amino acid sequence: CASSSRTEAFF.

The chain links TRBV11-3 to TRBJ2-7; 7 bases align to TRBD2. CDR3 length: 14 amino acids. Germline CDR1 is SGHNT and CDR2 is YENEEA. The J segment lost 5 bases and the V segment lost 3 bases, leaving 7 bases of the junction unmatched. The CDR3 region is CASSFSGPGDEQYF. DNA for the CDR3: TGTGCCAGCAGCTTTAGCGGGCCGGGGGACGAGCAGTACTTC.

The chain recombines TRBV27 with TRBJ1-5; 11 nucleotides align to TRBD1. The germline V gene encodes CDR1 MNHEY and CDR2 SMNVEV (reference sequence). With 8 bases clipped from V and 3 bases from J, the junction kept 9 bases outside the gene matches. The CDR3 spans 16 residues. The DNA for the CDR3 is TGTGCCAGCGGAAGGACAGGGGGCACGAACAATCAGCCCCAGCATTTT. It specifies CASGRTGGTNNQPQHF.

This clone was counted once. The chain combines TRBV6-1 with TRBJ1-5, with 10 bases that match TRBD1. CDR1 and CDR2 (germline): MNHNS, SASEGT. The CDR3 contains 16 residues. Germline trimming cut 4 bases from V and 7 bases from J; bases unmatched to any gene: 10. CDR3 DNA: TGTGCCAGCAGTGTGGGAAAGACAGGGGGCGAGCAGCCCCAGCATTTT. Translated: CASSVGKTGGEQPQHF.

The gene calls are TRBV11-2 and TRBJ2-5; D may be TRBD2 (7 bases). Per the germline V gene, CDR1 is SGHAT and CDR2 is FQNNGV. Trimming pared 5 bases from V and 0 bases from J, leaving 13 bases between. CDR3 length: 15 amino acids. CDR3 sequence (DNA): TGTGCCAGCAGCCTCGAGGGGGGGTACCAAGAGACCCAGTACTTC. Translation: CASSLEGGYQETQYF.

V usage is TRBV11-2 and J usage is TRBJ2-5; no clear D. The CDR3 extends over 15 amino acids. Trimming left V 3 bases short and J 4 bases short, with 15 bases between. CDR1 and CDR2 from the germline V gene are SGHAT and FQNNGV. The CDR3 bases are TGTGCCAGCAGCTTCTCGACACAGAGTATAGAGACCCAGTACTTC. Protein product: CASSFSTQSIETQYF. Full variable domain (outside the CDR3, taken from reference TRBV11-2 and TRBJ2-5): EAGVAQSPRYKIIEKRQSVAFWCNPISGHATLYWYQQILGQGPKLLIQFQNNGVVDDSQLPKDRFSAERLKGVDSTLKIQPAKLEDSAVYLCASSFSTQSIETQYFGPGTRLLVL.

Here the CDR3 reads CASRNPYRDDQPQHF. Written as DNA, the CDR3 is TGTGCCAGCAGGAATCCCTACAGGGATGATCAGCCCCAGCATTTT. The chain recombines TRBV28 with TRBJ1-5; perhaps TRBD1 as D (6 bases). The CDR3 totals 15 residues. V was trimmed by 6 bases and J by 5 bases, leaving 17 bases between them. Germline assignment: CDR1 MDHEN and CDR2 SYDVKM.

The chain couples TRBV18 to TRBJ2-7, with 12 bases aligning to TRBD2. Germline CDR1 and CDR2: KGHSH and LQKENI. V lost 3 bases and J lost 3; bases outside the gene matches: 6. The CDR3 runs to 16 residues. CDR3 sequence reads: CASSPSSGRANYEQYF. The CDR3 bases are TGTGCCAGCTCACCCTCTAGCGGGAGGGCCAACTACGAGCAGTACTTC.

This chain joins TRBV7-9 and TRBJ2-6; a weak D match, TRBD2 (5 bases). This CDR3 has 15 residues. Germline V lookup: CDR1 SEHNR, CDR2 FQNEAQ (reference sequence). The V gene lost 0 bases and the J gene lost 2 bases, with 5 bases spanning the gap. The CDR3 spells CASSLAGAGANVLTF. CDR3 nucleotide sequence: TGTGCCAGCAGCTTAGCGGGAGCTGGGGCCAACGTCCTGACTTTC.

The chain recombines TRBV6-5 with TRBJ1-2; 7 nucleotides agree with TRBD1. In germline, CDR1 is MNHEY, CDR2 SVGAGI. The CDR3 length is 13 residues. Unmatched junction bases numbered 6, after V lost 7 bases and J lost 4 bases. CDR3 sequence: CASKTGTAYGYTF. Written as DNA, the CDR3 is TGTGCCAGCAAAACCGGGACAGCCTATGGCTACACCTTC.

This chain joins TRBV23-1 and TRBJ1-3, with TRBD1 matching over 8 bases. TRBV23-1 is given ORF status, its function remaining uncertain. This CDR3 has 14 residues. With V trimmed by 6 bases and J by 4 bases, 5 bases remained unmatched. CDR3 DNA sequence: TGCGCCAGCAGGGCCACAGGGGGGGGAAACACCATATATTTT. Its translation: CASRATGGGNTIYF.

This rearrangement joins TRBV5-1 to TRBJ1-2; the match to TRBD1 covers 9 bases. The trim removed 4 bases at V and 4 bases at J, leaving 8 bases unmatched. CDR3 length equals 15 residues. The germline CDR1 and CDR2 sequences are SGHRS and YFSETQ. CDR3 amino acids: CASSPLSGQGYGYTF. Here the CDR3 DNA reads TGCGCCAGCAGCCCCCTCTCGGGACAGGGCTATGGCTACACCTTC.

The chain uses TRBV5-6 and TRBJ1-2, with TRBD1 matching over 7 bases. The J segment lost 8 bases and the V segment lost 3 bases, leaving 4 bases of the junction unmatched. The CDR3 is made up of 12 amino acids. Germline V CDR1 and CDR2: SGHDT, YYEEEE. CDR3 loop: CASSWGTDGYTF. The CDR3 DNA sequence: TGTGCCAGCAGCTGGGGGACAGACGGCTACACCTTC.

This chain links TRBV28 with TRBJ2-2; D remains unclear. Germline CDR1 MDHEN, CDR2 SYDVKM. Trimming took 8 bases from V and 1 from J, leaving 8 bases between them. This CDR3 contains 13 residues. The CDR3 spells CASQTMNTGELFF. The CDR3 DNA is TGTGCCAGCCAGACAATGAACACCGGGGAGCTGTTTTTT.

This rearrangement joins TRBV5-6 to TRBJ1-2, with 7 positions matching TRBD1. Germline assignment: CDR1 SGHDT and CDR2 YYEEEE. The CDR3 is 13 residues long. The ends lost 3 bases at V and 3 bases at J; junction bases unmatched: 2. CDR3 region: CASSSTGDYGYTF. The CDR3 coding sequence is TGTGCCAGCAGCTCAACAGGGGACTATGGCTACACCTTC.

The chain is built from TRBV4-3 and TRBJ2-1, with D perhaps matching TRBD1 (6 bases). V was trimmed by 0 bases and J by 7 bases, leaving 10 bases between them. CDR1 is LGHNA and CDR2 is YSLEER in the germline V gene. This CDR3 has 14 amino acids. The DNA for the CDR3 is TGCGCCAGCAGCCAAGAACAGGGTAGGAATGAGCAGTTCTTC. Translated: CASSQEQGRNEQFF.

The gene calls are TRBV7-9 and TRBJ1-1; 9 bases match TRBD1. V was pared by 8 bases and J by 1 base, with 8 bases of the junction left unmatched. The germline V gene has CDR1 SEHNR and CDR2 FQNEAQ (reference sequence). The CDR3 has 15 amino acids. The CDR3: CASARGGQGNTEAFF. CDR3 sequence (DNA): TGTGCCAGCGCAAGGGGGGGACAGGGGAACACTGAAGCTTTCTTT.

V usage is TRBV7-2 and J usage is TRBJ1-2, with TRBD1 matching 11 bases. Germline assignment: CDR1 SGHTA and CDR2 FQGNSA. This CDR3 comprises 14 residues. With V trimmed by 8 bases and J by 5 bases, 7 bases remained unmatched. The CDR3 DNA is TGTGCCAGCGGTAACCGGGACAGGGGGTATGGCTACACCTTC. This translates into CASGNRDRGYGYTF.

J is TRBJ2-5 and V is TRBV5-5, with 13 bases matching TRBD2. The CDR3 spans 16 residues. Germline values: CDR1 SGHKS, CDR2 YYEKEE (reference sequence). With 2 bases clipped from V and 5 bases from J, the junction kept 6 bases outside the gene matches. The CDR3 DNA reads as TGTGCCAGCAGCTTCCAACTAGCGGGGGGGCTGGAGACCCAGTACTTC. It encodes CASSFQLAGGLETQYF.

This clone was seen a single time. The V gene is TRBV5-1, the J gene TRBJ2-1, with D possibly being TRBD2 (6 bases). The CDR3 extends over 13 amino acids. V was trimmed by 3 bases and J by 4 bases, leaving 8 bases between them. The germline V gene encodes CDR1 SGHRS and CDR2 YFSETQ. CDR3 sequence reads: CASSSGVYNEQFF. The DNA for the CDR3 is TGCGCCAGCAGCTCGGGAGTTTACAATGAGCAGTTCTTC.